Shown below are 10 T cell receptor beta chains from a single sample sequenced in a study of blood T cell repertoires in COVID-19. The repertoire was sequenced with immunoSEQ multiplex PCR; TCRdb's copy has only in-frame clones and lacks some. This table holds around 360,000 clones, roughly 87% found once. Sequenced: PBMCs or T cells enriched from blood (not recorded which). These receptors were obtained from a young woman who had recovered from COVID-19.

The chain carries TRBV29-1 and TRBJ1-1; the D gene is possibly TRBD1 (6 bases). V was cut by 7 bases and J by 3 bases, with 18 bases left in between. In germline, CDR1 is SQVTM, CDR2 ANQGSEA. The CDR3 covers 14 residues. CDR3 coding DNA: TGCAGCGGACAATTACAGGGAGCTTACACTGAAGCTTTCTTT. It is translated as CSGQLQGAYTEAFF.

The gene calls are TRBV5-1 and TRBJ1-1; 7 nucleotides align to TRBD1. The CDR3 totals 16 residues. The V and J ends lost 2 bases and 0 bases, in that order; junction bases with no gene match: 7. Germline loops: CDR1 SGHRS, CDR2 YFSETQ. CDR3 bases: TGCGCCAGCAGCTTTGATACGACAGGGTTGAACACTGAAGCTTTCTTT. This encodes CASSFDTTGLNTEAFF.

The V and J genes are TRBV30 and TRBJ2-3; the match to TRBD2 covers 7 bases. Per the germline V gene, CDR1 is GTSNPN and CDR2 is SVGIG (reference sequence). Trimming took 3 bases from V and 4 from J; bases not matched to a gene: 4. The CDR3 is 13 amino acids. CDR3 in DNA: TGTGCCTGGAGGGAGCGGGGCGCAGATACGCAGTATTTT. It translates to CAWRERGADTQYF.

The CDR3 DNA sequence: TGTGCCAGCAGGAAATCGGGGCTAGCGGGTGAGCAGTTCTTC. It yields the protein CASRKSGLAGEQFF. V and J are TRBV7-9 and TRBJ2-1; 8 bases map to TRBD2. The CDR3 is made up of 14 amino acids. The junction had 10 bases not matched to a gene; V was cut back by 6 bases and J by 9 bases. Germline loops: CDR1 SEHNR, CDR2 FQNEAQ (reference sequence).

In regard to this clone: At one end the junction does not follow the germline gene, possibly because of a read error. The CDR3 region has the DNA TGTGCTAGCAGCAACAATTGGGGAAACACCATATATTTT. Its translation is CASSNNWGNTIYF. The genes are TRBV7-7 and TRBJ1-3, with D unclear. The germline V gene has CDR1 SSHAT and CDR2 FNYEAQ (reference sequence). The length of the CDR3 is 13 residues.

This clone has only one observation. V is TRBV11-2 and J is TRBJ2-2, with TRBD1 matching 9 bases. This CDR3 spans 17 amino acids. The V and J ends lost 5 bases and 4 bases, in that order; junction bases with no gene match: 11. CDR1 and CDR2 from the germline V gene are SGHAT and FQNNGV. The CDR3 protein is CASSPVWGQGITGELFF. CDR3 nucleotide sequence: TGTGCCAGCAGCCCCGTGTGGGGACAGGGAATCACCGGGGAGCTGTTTTTT.

The chain employs TRBV5-4 and TRBJ1-6; no clear D. Germline CDR1 and CDR2: SGHNT and YYREEE (reference sequence). V was trimmed by 8 bases and J by 7 bases, leaving 13 bases between them. The length of the CDR3 is 13 residues. In DNA form, the CDR3 reads TGTGCCAGTAGTATCAATGAGAATTCACCCCTCCACTTT. Amino acids: CASSINENSPLHF. The whole variable domain, remainder taken from reference TRBV5-4 and TRBJ1-6, is ETGVTQSPTHLIKTRGQQVTLRCSSQSGHNTVSWYQQALGQGPQFIFQYYREEENGRGNFPPRFSGLQFPNYSSELNVNALELDDSALYLCASSINENSPLHFGNGTRLTVT.

CDR3 sequence reads: CAWSVESDNYGYTF. CDR3 nucleotide sequence: TGTGCCTGGAGTGTAGAGTCCGATAACTATGGCTACACCTTC. The rearrangement joins TRBV30 to TRBJ1-2; D gene uncertain. Germline lookup yields CDR1 GTSNPN and CDR2 SVGIG (reference sequence). CDR3 size: 14 residues. V lost 0 bases, J lost 1 base, and 9 bases lay in between.

The chain links TRBV2 to TRBJ2-5, with 8 bases identical to TRBD1. The CDR3 loop spans 15 amino acids. Germline trimming cut 7 bases from V and 2 bases from J; bases unmatched to any gene: 9. Germline lookup yields CDR1 SNHLY and CDR2 FYNNEI. CDR3 loop: CASKNLGQGQETQYF. DNA for the CDR3: TGTGCCAGCAAAAACCTTGGACAGGGACAAGAGACCCAGTACTTC. Variable domain in full (rest from reference TRBV2 and TRBJ2-5): EPEVTQTPSHQVTQMGQEVILRCVPISNHLYFYWYRQILGQKVEFLVSFYNNEISEKSEIFDDQFSVERPDGSNFTLKIRSTKLEDSAMYFCASKNLGQGQETQYFGPGTRLLVL.

This clone has only one observation. The V and J genes are TRBV4-1 and TRBJ1-1; a possible D gene is TRBD1 (6 bases). CDR1 and CDR2 (germline): MGHRA, YSYEKL. V was shortened by 3 bases and J by 2 bases, with 10 bases between the two germline ends. The CDR3 is 14 amino acids. CDR3 in DNA: TGCGCCAGCAGCCAGGAGACAGGAAACACTGAAGCTTTCTTT. Protein: CASSQETGNTEAFF.